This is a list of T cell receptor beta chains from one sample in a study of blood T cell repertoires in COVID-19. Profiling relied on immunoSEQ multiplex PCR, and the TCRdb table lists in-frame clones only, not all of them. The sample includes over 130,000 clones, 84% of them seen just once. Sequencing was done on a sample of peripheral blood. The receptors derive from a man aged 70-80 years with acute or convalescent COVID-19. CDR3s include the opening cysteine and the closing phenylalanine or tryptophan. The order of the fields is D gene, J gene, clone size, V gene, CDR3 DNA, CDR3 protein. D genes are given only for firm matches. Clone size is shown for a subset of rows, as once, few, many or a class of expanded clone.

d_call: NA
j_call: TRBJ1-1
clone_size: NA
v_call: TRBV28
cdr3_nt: TGTGCCAGCACGGTTGGCGGGTCTGGATTTGGCTCTGAAGCTTTCTTT
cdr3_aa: CASTVGGSGFGSEAFF

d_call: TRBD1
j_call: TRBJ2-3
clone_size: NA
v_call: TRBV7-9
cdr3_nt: TGTGCCAGCAGCTTAGGACAGGGTGTTACAGATACGCAGTATTTT
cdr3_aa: CASSLGQGVTDTQYF

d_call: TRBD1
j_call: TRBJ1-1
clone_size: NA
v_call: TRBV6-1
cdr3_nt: TGTGCCAGCAGTGAGTATAGGGGGCGGACTGAAGCTTTCTTT
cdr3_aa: CASSEYRGRTEAFF

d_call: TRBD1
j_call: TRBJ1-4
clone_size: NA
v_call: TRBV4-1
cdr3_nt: TGCGCCAGCAGGAGACAGGGGACTAATGAAAAACTGTTTTTT
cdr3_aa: CASRRQGTNEKLFF

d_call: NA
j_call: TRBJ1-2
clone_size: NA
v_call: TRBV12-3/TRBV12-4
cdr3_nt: TGTGCCAGCAGTTTACAGGGCTATGGCTACACCTTC
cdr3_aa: CASSLQGYGYTF

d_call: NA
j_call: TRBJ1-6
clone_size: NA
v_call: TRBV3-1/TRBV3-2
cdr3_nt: TGTGCCAGCACAGCGGGGGGGGACTCACCCCTCCACTTT
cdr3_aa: CASTAGGDSPLHF

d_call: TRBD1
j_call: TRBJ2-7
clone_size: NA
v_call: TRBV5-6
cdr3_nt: TGTGCCAGCAGACCCGAGACAGGGGTCGGTGAGCAGTACTTC
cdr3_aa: CASRPETGVGEQYF

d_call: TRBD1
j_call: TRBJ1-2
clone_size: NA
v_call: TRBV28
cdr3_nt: TGTGCCAGCAGTTTACCCTTGACAGGGGGAAATGGCTACACCTTC
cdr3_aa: CASSLPLTGGNGYTF

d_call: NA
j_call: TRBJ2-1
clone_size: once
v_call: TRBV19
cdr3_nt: TGTGCCAGTAGTGTTGCAGGTGGCGGTAGCGGATACAATGAGCAGTTCTTC
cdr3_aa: CASSVAGGGSGYNEQFF

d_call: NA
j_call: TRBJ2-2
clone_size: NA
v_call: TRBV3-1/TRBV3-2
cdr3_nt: TGTGCCAGCAGCCAAGATTTAGCGTCCGGGGAGCTGTTTTTT
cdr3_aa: CASSQDLASGELFF

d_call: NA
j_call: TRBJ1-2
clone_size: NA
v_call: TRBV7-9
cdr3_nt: TGTGCCAGCAGCCGAGAAGGCTACACCTTC
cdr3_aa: CASSREGYTF

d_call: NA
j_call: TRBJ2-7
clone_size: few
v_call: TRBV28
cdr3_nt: TGTGCCAGCAGTTCCCTTTTCTCGTACGAGCAGTACTTC
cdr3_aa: CASSSLFSYEQYF

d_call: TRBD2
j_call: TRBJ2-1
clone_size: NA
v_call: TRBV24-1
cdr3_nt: TGTGCCACCAGTGACTCTAGCGGGAGGGCCCGGGCCAATGAGCAGTTCTTC
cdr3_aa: CATSDSSGRARANEQFF

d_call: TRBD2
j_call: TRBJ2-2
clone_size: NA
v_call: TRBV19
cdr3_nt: TGTGCCAGTCAGACCCCTAGCGGTTCTATTACCGGGGAGCTGTTTTTT
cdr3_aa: CASQTPSGSITGELFF

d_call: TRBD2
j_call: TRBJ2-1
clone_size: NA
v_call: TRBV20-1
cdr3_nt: TGCAGTGTAACTAGCGGTTGGGCGCAGTTCTTC
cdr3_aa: CSVTSGWAQFF

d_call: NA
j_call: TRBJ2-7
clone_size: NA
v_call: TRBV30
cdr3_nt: TGTGCCTGGAGTGTTGGCAGTTCTTACTCCTACGAGCAGTACTTC
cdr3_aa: CAWSVGSSYSYEQYF

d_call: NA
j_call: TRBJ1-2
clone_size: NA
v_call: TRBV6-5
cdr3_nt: TGTGCCAGCACCCCATTCGGATACAGGGATTATGGCTACACCTTC
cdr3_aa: CASTPFGYRDYGYTF

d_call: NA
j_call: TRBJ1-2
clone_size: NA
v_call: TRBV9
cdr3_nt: TGTGCCAGCAGCCAGTTGGGGAGCGGCTACACCTTC
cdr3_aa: CASSQLGSGYTF

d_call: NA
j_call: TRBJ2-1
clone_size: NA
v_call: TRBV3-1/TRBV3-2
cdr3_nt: TGTGCCAGCAGCCAGCGCCCGGCTAGCGCTGAGCAGTTCTTC
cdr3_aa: CASSQRPASAEQFF

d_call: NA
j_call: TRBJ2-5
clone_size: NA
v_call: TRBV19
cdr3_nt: TGTGCCAGTACCTCGAGGTCTTTGGAGACCCAGTACTTC
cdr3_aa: CASTSRSLETQYF

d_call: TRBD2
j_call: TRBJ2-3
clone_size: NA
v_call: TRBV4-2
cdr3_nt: TGTGCCAGCAGCCTGACTAGCGGGGGGACCACAGATACGCAGTATTTT
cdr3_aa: CASSLTSGGTTDTQYF

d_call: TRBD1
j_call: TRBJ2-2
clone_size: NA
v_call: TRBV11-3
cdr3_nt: TGTGCCAGCAGCCACGGGACAGCGAACACCGGGGAGCTGTTTTTT
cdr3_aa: CASSHGTANTGELFF

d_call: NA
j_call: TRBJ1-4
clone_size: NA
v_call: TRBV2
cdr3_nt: TGTGCCAGCAGTGACGGTACCGGAAAACTGTTTTTT
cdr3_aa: CASSDGTGKLFF

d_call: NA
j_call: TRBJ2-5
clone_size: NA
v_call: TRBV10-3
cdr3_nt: TGTGCCATCAGTGGGGGGGATGGGAAGACCCAGTACTTC
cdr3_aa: CAISGGDGKTQYF

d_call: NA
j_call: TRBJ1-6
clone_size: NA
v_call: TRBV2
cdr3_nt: TGTGCCAGCAGTGGGGAGGGGGATAATTCACCCCTCCACTTT
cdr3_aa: CASSGEGDNSPLHF

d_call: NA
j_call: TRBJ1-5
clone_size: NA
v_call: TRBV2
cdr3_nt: TGTGCCAGCAATCAGGAACAGGGCAGCAATCAGCCCCAGCATTTT
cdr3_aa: CASNQEQGSNQPQHF

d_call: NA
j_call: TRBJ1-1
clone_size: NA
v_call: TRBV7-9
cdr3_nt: TGTGCCAGCAGCTTTCGGGAGGGGACTGAAGCTTTCTTT
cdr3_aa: CASSFREGTEAFF

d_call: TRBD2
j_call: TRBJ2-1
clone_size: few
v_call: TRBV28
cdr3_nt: TGTGCCAGCAGGCCGGGACTAGCGGGAAAGCGTGAGCAGTTCTTC
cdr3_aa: CASRPGLAGKREQFF

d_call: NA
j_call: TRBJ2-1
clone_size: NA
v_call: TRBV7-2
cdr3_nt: TGTGCCAGCAGCCCACCTGGGAGATCCTACAATGAGCAGTTCTTC
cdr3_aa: CASSPPGRSYNEQFF

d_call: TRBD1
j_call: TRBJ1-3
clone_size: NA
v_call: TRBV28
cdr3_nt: TGTGCCAGCAGTCCAAGGACAGGGTTAGGAAACACCATATATTTT
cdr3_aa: CASSPRTGLGNTIYF

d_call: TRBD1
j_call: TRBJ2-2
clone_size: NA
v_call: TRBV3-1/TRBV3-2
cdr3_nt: TGTGCCAGCAGTCGATGGGGACAGAGCAACACCGGGGAGCTGTTTTTT
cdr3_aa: CASSRWGQSNTGELFF

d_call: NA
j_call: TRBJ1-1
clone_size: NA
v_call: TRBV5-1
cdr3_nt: TGCGCCAGCGGTACAGGGAACACTGAAGCTTTCTTT
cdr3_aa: CASGTGNTEAFF

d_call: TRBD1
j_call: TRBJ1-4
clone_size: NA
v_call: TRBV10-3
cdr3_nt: TGTGCCATTAGAGGGGGCTCAACTAATGAAAAACTGTTTTTT
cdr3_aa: CAIRGGSTNEKLFF

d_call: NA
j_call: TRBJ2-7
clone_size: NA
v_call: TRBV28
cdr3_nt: TGTGCCAGCAGTTTAAATGGACAGAACCTCTACGAGCAGTACTTC
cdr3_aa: CASSLNGQNLYEQYF

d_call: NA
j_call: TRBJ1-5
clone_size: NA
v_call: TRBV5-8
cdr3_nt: TGTGCCAGCAGCTTGGCGCGGACACCTTTTAGCAATCAGCCCCAGCATTTT
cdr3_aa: CASSLARTPFSNQPQHF

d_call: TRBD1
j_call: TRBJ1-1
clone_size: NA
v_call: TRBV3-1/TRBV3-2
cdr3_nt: TGTGCCAGCAGCTTCCGGGACAGGGTAAGTGAAGCTTTCTTT
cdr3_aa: CASSFRDRVSEAFF

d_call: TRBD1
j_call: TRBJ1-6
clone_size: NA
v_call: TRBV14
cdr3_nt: TGTGCCAGCAGCCGAGACAGGGTTTCAAATCATTCACCCCTCCACTTT
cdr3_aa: CASSRDRVSNHSPLHF

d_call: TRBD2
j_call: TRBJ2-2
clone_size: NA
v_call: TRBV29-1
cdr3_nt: TGCAGCGTGTCCGGGCTTGTGACTAGCGGGAGATGGGGCACCGGGGAGCTGTTTTTT
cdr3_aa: CSVSGLVTSGRWGTGELFF

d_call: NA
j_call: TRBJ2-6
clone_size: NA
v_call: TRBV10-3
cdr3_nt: TGTGCCATCAGTGGGCGAACAGGGCCTTCCTCTGGGGCCAACGTCCTGACTTTC
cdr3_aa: CAISGRTGPSSGANVLTF

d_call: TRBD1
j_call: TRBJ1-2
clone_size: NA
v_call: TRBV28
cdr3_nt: TGTGCCAGCAGTCCCCCGGGGACAGTCTATGGCTACACCTTC
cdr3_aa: CASSPPGTVYGYTF

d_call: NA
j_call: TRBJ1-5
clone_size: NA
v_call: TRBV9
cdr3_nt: TGTGCCAGCAGCGTAGGGGGGGATAGCAATCAGCCCCAGCATTTT
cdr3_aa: CASSVGGDSNQPQHF

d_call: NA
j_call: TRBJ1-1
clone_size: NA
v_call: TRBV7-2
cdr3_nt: TGTGCCAGCACCTCCGCGTGGGGCAACACTGAAGCTTTCTTT
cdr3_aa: CASTSAWGNTEAFF

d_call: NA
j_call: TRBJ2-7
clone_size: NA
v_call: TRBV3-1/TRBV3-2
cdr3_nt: TGTGCCAGCAGCCAAGATCCCAGCTCCTACGAGCAGTACTTC
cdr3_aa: CASSQDPSSYEQYF

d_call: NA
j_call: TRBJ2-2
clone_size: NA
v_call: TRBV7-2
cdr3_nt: TGTGCCAGCTTAACTCTCAACACCGGGGAGCTGTTTTTT
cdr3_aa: CASLTLNTGELFF

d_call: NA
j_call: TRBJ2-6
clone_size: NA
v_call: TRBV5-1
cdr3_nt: TGCGCCAGCAGCTTAGTTGCGAATCCCACTGGGGCCAACGTCCTGACTTTC
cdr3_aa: CASSLVANPTGANVLTF